This is a list of T cell receptor beta chains from one sample in a study of blood T cell repertoires in COVID-19. Repertoires were generated with immunoSEQ multiplex PCR, while TCRdb's copy carries only in-frame clones and drops some. The sample has about 230,000 clones; around 86% are singletons. The sequencing input was peripheral blood. Receptor source: a man over 45 with COVID-19, enrolled during active disease. Each CDR3 is given with its conserved first and last residue. A D gene is named only where the DNA matches it firmly. A clone size is listed for some rows: how often the clone was seen (once, few, many), or a class if it is expanded.

CASSPHVWQAVTDTQYF	TGTGCCAGCAGCCCGCACGTCTGGCAGGCCGTAACAGATACGCAGTATTTT	.	.	TRBV3-1/TRBV3-2	TRBJ2-3
CASSLRVTGAGEKLFF	TGTGCCAGCAGCTTAAGAGTTACAGGGGCAGGTGAAAAACTGTTTTTT	.	TRBD1	TRBV7-8	TRBJ1-4
CASSPEVIATNQPQHF	TGTGCCAGCAGCCCAGAGGTCATTGCGACCAATCAGCCCCAGCATTTT	.	.	TRBV7-8	TRBJ1-5
CASSPGGSNYEQYF	TGTGCCAGTAGCCCAGGGGGCTCAAACTACGAGCAGTACTTC	.	TRBD1	TRBV19	TRBJ2-7
CASSSSRGLAGETQYF	TGTGCCAGCAGTTCCTCCAGGGGACTAGCGGGGGAGACCCAGTACTTC	.	TRBD2	TRBV28	TRBJ2-5
CATSRFFYGQAYPSGANVLTF	TGTGCCACCAGCAGGTTCTTTTATGGACAGGCATACCCCTCTGGGGCCAACGTCCTGACTTTC	.	TRBD1	TRBV15	TRBJ2-6
CASSRLGNEQFF	TGTGCCAGCAGCCGACTAGGGAATGAGCAGTTCTTC	once	.	TRBV6-5	TRBJ2-1
CASSYSDRFTDTQYF	TGTGCCAGCAGTTATTCCGACAGGTTCACAGATACGCAGTATTTT	.	.	TRBV6-5	TRBJ2-3
CAWSPNQETQYF	TGTGCCTGGAGTCCCAACCAAGAGACCCAGTACTTC	.	.	TRBV30	TRBJ2-5
CASSEEPQPQHF	TGTGCCAGCAGTGAAGAGCCCCAGCCCCAGCATTTT	.	.	TRBV2	TRBJ1-5
CASSLGPGQAYEQYF	TGCGCCAGCAGCTTGGGCCCGGGACAGGCCTACGAGCAGTACTTC	few	TRBD1	TRBV5-1	TRBJ2-7
CASSQDLGGTPNYGYTF	TGTGCCAGCAGCCAAGATCTAGGAGGGACTCCTAACTATGGCTACACCTTC	.	.	TRBV14	TRBJ1-2
CASSRTGDSNQPQHF	TGTGCCAGCAGCCGGACAGGGGATAGCAATCAGCCCCAGCATTTT	.	TRBD1	TRBV7-9	TRBJ1-5
CASGGWTGWDGYTF	TGTGCTAGTGGGGGTTGGACAGGCTGGGACGGCTACACCTTC	.	TRBD1	TRBV12-5	TRBJ1-2
CASSLSTGMNTEAFF	TGTGCCAGCAGCCTGTCGACAGGGATGAACACTGAAGCTTTCTTT	once	TRBD1	TRBV3-1/TRBV3-2	TRBJ1-1
CASSYSQGSDTQYF	TGTGCCAGCAGTTACTCGCAGGGCTCAGATACGCAGTATTTT	.	.	TRBV6-5	TRBJ2-3
CSVEWGQGTGELFF	TGCAGCGTTGAATGGGGACAGGGAACCGGGGAGCTGTTTTTT	.	TRBD1	TRBV29-1	TRBJ2-2
CASSADIYTEAFF	TGTGCCAGCAGCGCAGACATCTACACTGAAGCTTTCTTT	.	.	TRBV7-9	TRBJ1-1
CSVDAFDNEQFF	TGCAGCGTTGATGCGTTCGACAATGAGCAGTTCTTC	few	.	TRBV29-1	TRBJ2-1